This TCR beta chain is drawn from a study of radiotherapy plus CTLA-4 blockade in lung cancer. Measured with immunoSEQ multiplex PCR; TCRdb has only the in-frame clones, and not every one. The sample yields about 73,000 clones, around 87% seen once. Study observations and caveats: Early clonal dynamics of blood T cells, together with interferon-beta, were reported as the best response predictor.

Concerning this clone: Its antigen is unidentified.

There are 17 residues in the CDR3. V was pared by 0 bases and J by 0 bases, with 4 bases of the junction left unmatched. Germline V gene data show CDR1 as SGHRS and CDR2 as YFSETQ. The origin of this receptor is a human donor with non-small cell lung cancer that progressed on radiotherapy plus ipilimumab. Sequenced material: peripheral blood, taken from a patient treated with radiotherapy plus ipilimumab. The chain uses TRBV5-1 and TRBJ2-2; 8 bases match TRBD1. CDR3 DNA sequence: TGCGCCAGCAGCTTGGAACCGGACAGGGCGAACACCGGGGAGCTGTTTTTT. Its protein product is CASSLEPDRANTGELFF.